This TCR beta chain was recovered during a study of T cell repertoires in cytomegalovirus infection. The wider study: Shared public TCR beta signatures pointed to both CMV infection and a matching HLA type.

Via MiXCR, TCRdb re-called the reads, giving one row per CDR3 protein. There are just over 150,000 distinct CDR3 sequences in the sample; around 24% occur only once, and approximately 9.9% lies in the top ten. Germline CDR1 MDHEN, CDR2 SYDVKM. V was cut by 1 base and J by 5 bases, with 15 bases left in between. This CDR3 is built from 16 residues. Turning to this clonotype: The antigen is not known.

Study conclusions and caveats: Ex vivo, HLA-C-restricted CMV-specific TCR beta clonotypes prevailed over the rest of the response. Cumulative frequency (of public TCR beta family members) identified carriers of CMV plus the relevant HLA.

The receptor was derived from a human donor in good health (CMV status not recorded). Some clones in this sample may be carry-over from other donors' samples. Specimen: PBMCs. The chain employs TRBV28 and TRBJ2-1; no clear D. The CDR3 DNA follows: TGTGCCAGCAGTTTATTGGACCAGGCAACCAACAATGAGCAGTTCTTC. It yields the protein CASSLLDQATNNEQFF.